The 2 T cell receptor beta chains below were found in one sample sequenced in a study of blood T cell repertoires in COVID-19 (dated by TCRdb to 2019 to 2021). The library relied on the immunoSEQ multiplex PCR assay. TCRdb holds this immuneACCESS table with in-frame rearrangements only. Some clones are missing; in checked studies, unresolved V genes explain under half, and the rest has no known cause. For this sample there are about 150,000 clones; 75% to 90% appear just once. The leading ten clones occupy 2.2% of the sample. Sequences were obtained from peripheral blood. These receptors came from a man between 65 and 79 years old with acute or convalescent COVID-19.

As concerns this clone: Sequence at one end of the junction differs from germline and may be a read error. The same CDR3 can be traced to other DNA sequences in this sample. V is TRBV6-5 and J is TRBJ2-7, with a tentative D call TRBD1 (6 bases). The CDR3 is 15 residues long. Germline lookup yields CDR1 MNHEY and CDR2 SVGAGI. CDR3: CASSKQGSGSYEQYF. The CDR3 coding sequence is TGTGCCAGCAGTAAACAGGGTTCGGGCTCCTACGAGCAGTATTTC.

The J gene is TRBJ1-5, the V gene TRBV18; TRBD1 matches 12 bases. The CDR3 covers 18 residues. V was clipped by 2 bases and J by 2 bases; unmatched bases: 7. Germline V gives CDR1 KGHSH, CDR2 LQKENI. The CDR3 loop reads CASSPGTGGSGGNQPQHF. As DNA, the CDR3 is TGTGCCAGCTCACCAGGGACAGGGGGCTCGGGGGGCAATCAGCCCCAGCATTTT.